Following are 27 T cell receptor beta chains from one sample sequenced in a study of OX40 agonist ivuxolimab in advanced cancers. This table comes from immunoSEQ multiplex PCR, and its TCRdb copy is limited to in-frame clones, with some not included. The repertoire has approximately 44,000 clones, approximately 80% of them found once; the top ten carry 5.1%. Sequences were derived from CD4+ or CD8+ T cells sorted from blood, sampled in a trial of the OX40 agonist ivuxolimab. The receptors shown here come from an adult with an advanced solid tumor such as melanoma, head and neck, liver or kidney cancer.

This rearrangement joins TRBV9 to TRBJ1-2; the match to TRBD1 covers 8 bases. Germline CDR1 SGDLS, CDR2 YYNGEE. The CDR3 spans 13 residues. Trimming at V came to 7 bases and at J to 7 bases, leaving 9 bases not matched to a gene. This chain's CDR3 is CASARQGRGGYTF. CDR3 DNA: TGTGCCAGCGCCCGACAGGGGAGGGGTGGCTACACCTTC.

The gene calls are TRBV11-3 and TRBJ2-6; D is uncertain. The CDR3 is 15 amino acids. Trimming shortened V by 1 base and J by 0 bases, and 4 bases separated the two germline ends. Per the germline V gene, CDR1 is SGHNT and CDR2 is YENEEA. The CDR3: CASSLASSGANVLTF. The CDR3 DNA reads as TGTGCCAGCAGCTTAGCGAGCTCTGGGGCCAACGTCCTGACTTTC.

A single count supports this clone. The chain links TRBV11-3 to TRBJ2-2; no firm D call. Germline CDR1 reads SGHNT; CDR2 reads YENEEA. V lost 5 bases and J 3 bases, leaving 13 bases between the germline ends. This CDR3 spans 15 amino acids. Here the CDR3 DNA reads TGTGCCAGCAGCCACAAAACAGCCGACACCGGGGAGCTGTTTTTT. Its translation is CASSHKTADTGELFF.

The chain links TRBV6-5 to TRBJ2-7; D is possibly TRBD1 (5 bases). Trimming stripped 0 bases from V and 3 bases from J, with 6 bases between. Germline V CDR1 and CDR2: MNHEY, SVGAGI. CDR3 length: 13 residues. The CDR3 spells CASSYSQGYEQYF. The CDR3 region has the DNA TGTGCCAGCAGTTACTCCCAGGGCTACGAGCAGTACTTC.

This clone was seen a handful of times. The CDR3 DNA sequence: TGTGCCAGCTCAGAACTCTCGGCCTTCCGGGAGCAGTACTTC. Translating it yields CASSELSAFREQYF. This chain uses TRBV18 with TRBJ2-7, with D hard to call. The CDR3 is 14 amino acids. Trimming shortened V by 5 bases and J by 7 bases, and 18 bases separated the two germline ends. CDR1 is KGHSH and CDR2 is LQKENI in the germline V gene.

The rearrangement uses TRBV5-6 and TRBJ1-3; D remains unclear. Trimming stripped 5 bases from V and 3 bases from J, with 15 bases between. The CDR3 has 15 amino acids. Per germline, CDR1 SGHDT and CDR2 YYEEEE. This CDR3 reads CASRGGFPFGNTIYF. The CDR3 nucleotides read TGTGCCAGCAGGGGAGGGTTCCCTTTTGGAAACACCATATATTTT.

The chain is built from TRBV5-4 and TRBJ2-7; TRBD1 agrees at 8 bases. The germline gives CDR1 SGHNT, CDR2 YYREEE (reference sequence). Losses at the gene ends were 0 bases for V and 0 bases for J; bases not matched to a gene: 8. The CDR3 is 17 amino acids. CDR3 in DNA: TGTGCCAGCAGCTTGGCAGGGGGCTTAGGAAGCTCCTACGAGCAGTACTTC. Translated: CASSLAGGLGSSYEQYF.

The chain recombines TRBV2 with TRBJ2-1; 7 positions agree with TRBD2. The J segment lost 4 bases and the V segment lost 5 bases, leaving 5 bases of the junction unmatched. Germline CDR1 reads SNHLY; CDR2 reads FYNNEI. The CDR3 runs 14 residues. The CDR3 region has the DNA TGTGCCAGCAGTCTAGCGGTCCTTTACAATGAGCAGTTCTTC. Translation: CASSLAVLYNEQFF.

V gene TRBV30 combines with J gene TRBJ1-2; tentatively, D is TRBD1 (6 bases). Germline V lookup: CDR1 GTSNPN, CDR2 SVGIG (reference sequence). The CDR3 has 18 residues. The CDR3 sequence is CAQKGGKTAAVANYGYTF. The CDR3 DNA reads TGTGCTCAAAAAGGGGGAAAAACAGCAGCGGTGGCTAACTATGGCTACACCTTC. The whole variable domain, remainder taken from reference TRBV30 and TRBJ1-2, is SQTIHQWPATLVQPVGSPLSLECTVEGTSNPNLYWYRQAAGRGLQLLFYSVGIGQISSEVPQNLSASRPQDRQFILSSKKLLLSDSGFYLCAQKGGKTAAVANYGYTFGSGTRLTVV.

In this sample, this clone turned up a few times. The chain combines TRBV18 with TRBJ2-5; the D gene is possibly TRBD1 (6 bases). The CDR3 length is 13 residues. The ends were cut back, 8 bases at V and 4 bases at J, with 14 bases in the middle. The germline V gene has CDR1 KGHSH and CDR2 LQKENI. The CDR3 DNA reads TGTGCCAGCAGAAGGGGGTACGGAGAGACCCAGTACTTC. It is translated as CASRRGYGETQYF.

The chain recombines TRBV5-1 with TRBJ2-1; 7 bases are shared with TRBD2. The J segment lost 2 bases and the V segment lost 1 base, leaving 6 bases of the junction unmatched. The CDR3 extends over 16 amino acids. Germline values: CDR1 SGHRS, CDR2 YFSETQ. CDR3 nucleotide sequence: TGCGCCAGCAGCTTGCAGGCTAGCGGCGCCTACAATGAGCAGTTCTTC. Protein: CASSLQASGAYNEQFF. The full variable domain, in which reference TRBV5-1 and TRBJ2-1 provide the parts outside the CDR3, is KAGVTQTPRYLIKTRGQQVTLSCSPISGHRSVSWYQQTPGQGLQFLFEYFSETQRNKGNFPGRFSGRQFSNSRSEMNVSTLELGDSALYLCASSLQASGAYNEQFFGPGTRLTVL.

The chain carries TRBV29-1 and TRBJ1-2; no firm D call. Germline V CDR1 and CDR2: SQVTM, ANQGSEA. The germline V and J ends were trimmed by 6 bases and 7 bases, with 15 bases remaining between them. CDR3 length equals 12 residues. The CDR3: CSVRQAVGGYTF. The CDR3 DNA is TGCAGCGTCCGGCAGGCGGTTGGTGGCTACACCTTC.

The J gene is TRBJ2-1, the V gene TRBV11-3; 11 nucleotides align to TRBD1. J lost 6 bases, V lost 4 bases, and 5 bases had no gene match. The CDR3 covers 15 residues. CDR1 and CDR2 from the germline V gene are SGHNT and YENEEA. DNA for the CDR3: TGTGCCAGCAGCTCATTGGGGACAGGGGGCAATGAGCAGTTCTTC. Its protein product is CASSSLGTGGNEQFF.

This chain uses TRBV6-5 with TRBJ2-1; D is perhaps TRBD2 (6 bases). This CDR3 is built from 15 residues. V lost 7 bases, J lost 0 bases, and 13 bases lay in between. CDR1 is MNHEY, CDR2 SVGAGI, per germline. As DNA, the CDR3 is TGTGCCAGCACCCTTGGAGGGAGCTCCTACAATGAGCAGTTCTTC. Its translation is CASTLGGSSYNEQFF.

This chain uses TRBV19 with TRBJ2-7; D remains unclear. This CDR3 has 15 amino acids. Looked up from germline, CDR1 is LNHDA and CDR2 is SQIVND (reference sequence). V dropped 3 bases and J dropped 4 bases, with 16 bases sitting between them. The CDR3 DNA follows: TGTGCCAGTAGTATGGGTGCCAAGGGTACATACGAGCAGTACTTC. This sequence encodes CASSMGAKGTYEQYF.

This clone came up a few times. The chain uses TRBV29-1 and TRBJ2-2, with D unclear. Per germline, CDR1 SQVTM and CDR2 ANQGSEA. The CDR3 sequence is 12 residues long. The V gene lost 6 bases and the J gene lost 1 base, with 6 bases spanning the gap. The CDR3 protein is CSVRQNTGELFF. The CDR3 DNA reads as TGCAGCGTAAGGCAGAACACCGGGGAGCTGTTTTTT.

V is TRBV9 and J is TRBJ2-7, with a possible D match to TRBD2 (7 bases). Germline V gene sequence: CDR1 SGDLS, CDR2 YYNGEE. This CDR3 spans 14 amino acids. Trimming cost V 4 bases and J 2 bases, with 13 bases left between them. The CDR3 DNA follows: TGTGCCAGCAGCAAGGGGGGGTCAACCTACGAGCAGTACTTC. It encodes CASSKGGSTYEQYF. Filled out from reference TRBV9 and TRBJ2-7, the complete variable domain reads DSGVTQTPKHLITATGQRVTLRCSPRSGDLSVYWYQQSLDQGLQFLIQYYNGEERAKGNILERFSAQQFPDLHSELNLSSLELGDSALYFCASSKGGSTYEQYFGPGTRLTVT.

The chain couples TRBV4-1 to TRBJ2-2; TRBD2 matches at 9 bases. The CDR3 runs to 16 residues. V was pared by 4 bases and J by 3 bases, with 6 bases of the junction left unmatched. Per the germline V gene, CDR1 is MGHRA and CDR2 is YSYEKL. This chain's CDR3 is CASSPREGADTGELFF. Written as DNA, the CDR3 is TGCGCCAGCAGCCCGCGGGAGGGCGCGGACACCGGGGAGCTGTTTTTT.

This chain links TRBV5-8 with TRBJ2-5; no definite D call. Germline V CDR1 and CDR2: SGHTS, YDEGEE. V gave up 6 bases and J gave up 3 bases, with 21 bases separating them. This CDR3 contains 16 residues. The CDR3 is CASTPRLGRLEETQYF. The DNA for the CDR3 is TGTGCCAGCACCCCCAGGTTAGGCAGGCTGGAAGAGACCCAGTACTTC.

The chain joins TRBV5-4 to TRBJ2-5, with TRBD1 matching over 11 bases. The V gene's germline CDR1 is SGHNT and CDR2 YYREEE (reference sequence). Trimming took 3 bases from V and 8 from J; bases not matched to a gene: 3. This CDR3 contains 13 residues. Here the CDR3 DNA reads TGTGCCAGCAGCTCCGGACAGGGGGCTACCCAGTACTTC. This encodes CASSSGQGATQYF.

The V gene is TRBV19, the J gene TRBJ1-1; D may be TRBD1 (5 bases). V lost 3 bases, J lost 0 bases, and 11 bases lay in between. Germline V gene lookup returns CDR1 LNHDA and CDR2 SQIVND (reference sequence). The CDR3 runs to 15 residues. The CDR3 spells CASSIQGGMNTEAFF. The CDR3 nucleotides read TGTGCCAGTAGTATCCAGGGTGGAATGAACACTGAAGCTTTCTTT.

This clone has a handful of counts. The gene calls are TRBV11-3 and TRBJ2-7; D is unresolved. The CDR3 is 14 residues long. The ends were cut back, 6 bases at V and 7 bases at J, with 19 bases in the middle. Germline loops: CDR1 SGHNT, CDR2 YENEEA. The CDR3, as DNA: TGTGCCAGCAGGGGGTCCTTCGGAGTTGGGGAGCAGTACTTC. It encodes CASRGSFGVGEQYF. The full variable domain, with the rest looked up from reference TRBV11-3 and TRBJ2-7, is EAGVVQSPRYKIIEKKQPVAFWCNPISGHNTLYWYLQNLGQGPELLIRYENEEAVDDSQLPKDRFSAERLKGVDSTLKIQPAELGDSAVYLCASRGSFGVGEQYFGPGTRLTVT.

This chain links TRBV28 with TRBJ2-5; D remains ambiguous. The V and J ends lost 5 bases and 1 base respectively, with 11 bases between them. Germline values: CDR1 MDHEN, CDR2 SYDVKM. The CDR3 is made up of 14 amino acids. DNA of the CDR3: TGTGCCAGCAGTAAAATTTGGGGCCAAGAGACCCAGTACTTC. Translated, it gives CASSKIWGQETQYF.

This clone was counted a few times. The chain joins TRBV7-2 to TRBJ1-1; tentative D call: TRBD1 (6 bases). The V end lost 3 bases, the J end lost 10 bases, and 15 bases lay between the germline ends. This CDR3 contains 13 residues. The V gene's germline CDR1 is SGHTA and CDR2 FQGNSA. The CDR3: CASSLGAQGPAFF. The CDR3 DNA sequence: TGTGCCAGCAGCTTGGGTGCACAGGGCCCAGCTTTCTTT.

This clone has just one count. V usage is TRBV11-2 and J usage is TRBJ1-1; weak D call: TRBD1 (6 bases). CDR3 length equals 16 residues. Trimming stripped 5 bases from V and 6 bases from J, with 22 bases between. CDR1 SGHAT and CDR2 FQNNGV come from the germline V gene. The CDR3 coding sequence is TGTGCCAGCAGCCTTTTAGCCCGAGGGGGGCAATCTGAAGCTTTCTTT. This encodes CASSLLARGGQSEAFF.

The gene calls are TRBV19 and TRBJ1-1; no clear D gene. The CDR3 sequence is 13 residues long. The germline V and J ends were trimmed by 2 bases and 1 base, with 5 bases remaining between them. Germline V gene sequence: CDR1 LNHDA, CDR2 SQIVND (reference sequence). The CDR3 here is CASSIMGNTEAFF. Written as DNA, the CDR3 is TGTGCCAGTAGTATAATGGGGAACACTGAAGCTTTCTTT.

CDR3: CASSFRQGYGNTIYF. The CDR3 nucleotides read TGTGCCAGCAGCTTTAGACAGGGCTACGGAAACACCATATATTTT. The J gene is TRBJ1-3, the V gene TRBV7-2; 7 bases fit TRBD1. V lost 3 bases, J lost 4 bases, and 6 bases stayed unmatched. This CDR3 is built from 15 residues. CDR1 and CDR2 from the germline V gene are SGHTA and FQGNSA.